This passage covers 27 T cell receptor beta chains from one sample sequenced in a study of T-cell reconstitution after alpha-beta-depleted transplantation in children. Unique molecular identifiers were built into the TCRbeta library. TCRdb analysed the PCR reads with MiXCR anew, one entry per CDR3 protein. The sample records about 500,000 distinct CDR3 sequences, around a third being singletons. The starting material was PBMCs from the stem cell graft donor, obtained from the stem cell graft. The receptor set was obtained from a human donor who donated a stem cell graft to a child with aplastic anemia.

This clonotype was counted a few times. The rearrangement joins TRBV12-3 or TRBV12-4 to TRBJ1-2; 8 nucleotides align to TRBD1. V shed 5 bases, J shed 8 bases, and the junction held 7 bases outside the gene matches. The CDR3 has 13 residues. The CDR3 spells CASSQTGVKGYTF. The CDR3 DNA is TGTGCCAGCAGTCAGACAGGGGTTAAGGGCTACACCTTC.

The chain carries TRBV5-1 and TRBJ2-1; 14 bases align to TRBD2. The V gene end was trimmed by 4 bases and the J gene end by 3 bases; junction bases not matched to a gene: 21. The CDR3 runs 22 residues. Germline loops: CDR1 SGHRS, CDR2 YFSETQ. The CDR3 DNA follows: TGCGCCAGCAGCCCCATCCGGGCACGCCTGACTAGCGGGAGGGCCTTCTACAATGAGCAGTTCTTC. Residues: CASSPIRARLTSGRAFYNEQFF.

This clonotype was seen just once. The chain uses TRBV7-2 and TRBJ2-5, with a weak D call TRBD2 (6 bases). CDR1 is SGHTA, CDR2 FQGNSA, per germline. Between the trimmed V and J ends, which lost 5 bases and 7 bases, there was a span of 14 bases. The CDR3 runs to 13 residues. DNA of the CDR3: TGTGCCAGCAGCACCCGACTAGTGGGGACCCAGTACTTC. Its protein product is CASSTRLVGTQYF.

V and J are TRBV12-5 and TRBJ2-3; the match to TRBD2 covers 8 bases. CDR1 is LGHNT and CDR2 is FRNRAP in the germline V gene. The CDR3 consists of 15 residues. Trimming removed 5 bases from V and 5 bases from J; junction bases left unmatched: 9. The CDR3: CASGIAGKEGDTQYF. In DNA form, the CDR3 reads TGTGCTAGTGGTATAGCGGGAAAAGAAGGAGATACGCAGTATTTT.

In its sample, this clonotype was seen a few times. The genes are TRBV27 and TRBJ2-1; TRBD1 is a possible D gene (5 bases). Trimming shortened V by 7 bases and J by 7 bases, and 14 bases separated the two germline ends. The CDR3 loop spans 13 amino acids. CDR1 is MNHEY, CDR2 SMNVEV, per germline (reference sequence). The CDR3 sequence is CASMETGWNEQFF. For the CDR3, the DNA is TGTGCCAGCATGGAAACAGGATGGAATGAGCAGTTCTTC.

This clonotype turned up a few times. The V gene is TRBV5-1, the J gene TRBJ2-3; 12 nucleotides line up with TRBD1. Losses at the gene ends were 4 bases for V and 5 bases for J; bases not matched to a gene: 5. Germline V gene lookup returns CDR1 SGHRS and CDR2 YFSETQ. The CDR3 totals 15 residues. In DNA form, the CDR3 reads TGCGCCAGCAGCGGGGACAGGGGGCCTGAAGATACGCAGTATTTT. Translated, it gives CASSGDRGPEDTQYF. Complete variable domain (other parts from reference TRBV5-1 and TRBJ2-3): KAGVTQTPRYLIKTRGQQVTLSCSPISGHRSVSWYQQTPGQGLQFLFEYFSETQRNKGNFPGRFSGRQFSNSRSEMNVSTLELGDSALYLCASSGDRGPEDTQYFGPGTRLTVL.

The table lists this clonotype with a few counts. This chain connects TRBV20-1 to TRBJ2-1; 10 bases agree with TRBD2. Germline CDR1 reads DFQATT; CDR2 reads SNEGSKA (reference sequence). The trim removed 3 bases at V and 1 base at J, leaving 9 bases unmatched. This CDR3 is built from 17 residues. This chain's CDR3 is CSASKSGRAWSYNEQFF. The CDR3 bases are TGCAGTGCTAGCAAGAGCGGGAGGGCCTGGTCCTACAATGAGCAGTTCTTC.

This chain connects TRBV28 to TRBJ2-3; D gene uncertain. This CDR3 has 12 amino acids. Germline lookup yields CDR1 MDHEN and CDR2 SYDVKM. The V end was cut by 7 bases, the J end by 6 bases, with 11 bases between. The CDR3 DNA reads TGTGCCAGCAAGTTGGCAGCCGATACGCAGTATTTT. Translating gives CASKLAADTQYF.

CDR3 amino acids: CASSPPGVDIQYF. Here the CDR3 DNA reads TGTGCCAGCTCACCACCGGGGGTTGACATTCAGTACTTC. This chain uses TRBV18 with TRBJ2-4; D may be TRBD1 or TRBD2 (5 bases each). CDR1 and CDR2 (germline): KGHSH, LQKENI. Trimming left V 0 bases short and J 8 bases short, with 8 bases between. The CDR3 is 13 residues long.

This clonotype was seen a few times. The CDR3 DNA reads as TGTGCCAGCACGCAGCTGAGCGTCCAAGAGACCCAGTACTTC. Translated: CASTQLSVQETQYF. The chain links TRBV9 to TRBJ2-5; D gene ambiguous. CDR3 length equals 14 residues. Per the germline V gene, CDR1 is SGDLS and CDR2 is YYNGEE. Deletions cut 6 bases from V and 1 base from J, with 13 bases between.

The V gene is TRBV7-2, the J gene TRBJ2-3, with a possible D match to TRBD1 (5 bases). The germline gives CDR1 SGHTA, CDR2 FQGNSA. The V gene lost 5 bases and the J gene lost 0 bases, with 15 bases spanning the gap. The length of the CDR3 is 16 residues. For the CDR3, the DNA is TGTGCCAGCAGCCCTTACTGGACACTTAGCACAGATACGCAGTATTTT. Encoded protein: CASSPYWTLSTDTQYF.

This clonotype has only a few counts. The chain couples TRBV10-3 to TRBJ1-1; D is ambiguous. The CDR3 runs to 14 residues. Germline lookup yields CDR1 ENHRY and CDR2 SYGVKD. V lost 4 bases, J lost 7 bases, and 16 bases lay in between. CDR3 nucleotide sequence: TGTGCCATCAGTGGCGAAGGGAGCCGCTATGAAGCTTTCTTT. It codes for CAISGEGSRYEAFF.

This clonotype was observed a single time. CDR3 bases: TGTGCCAGCAGTTTTTTTGACGGACTAGTTCTTAATGAGCAGTTCTTC. It specifies CASSFFDGLVLNEQFF. This sequence joins TRBV27 and TRBJ2-1, with 7 nucleotides matching TRBD2. V dropped 3 bases and J dropped 7; count of bases not matched to a gene: 12. The germline CDR1 and CDR2 sequences are MNHEY and SMNVEV (reference sequence). The CDR3 is 16 residues long.

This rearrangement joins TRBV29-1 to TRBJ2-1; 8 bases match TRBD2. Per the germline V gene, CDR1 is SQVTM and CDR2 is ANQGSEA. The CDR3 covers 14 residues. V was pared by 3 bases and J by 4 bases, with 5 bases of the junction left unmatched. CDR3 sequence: CSVERREVYNEQFF. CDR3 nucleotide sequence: TGCAGCGTTGAGAGGCGGGAGGTTTACAATGAGCAGTTCTTC.

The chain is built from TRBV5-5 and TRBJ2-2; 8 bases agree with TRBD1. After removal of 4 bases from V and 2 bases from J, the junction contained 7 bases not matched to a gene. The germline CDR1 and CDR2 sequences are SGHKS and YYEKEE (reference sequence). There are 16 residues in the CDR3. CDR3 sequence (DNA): TGTGCCAGCAGCCCAATGGACAGGGTTAACACCGGGGAGCTGTTTTTT. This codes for CASSPMDRVNTGELFF.

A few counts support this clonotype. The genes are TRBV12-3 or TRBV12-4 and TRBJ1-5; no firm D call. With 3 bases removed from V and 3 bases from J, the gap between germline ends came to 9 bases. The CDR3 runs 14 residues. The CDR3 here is CASSFWQANQPQHF. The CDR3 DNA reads TGTGCCAGCAGTTTTTGGCAGGCCAATCAGCCCCAGCATTTT.

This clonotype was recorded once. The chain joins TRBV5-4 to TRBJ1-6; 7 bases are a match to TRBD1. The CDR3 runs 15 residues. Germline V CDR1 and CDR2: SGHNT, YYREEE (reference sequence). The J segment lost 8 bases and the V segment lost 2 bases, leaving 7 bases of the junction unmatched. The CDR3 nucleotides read TGTGCCAGCAGCTTAAACAGGGGAGTGGATTCACCCCTCCACTTT. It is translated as CASSLNRGVDSPLHF.

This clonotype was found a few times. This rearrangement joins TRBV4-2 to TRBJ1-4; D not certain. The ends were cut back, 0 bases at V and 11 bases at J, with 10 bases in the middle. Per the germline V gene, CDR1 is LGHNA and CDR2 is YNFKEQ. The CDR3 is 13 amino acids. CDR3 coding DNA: TGTGCCAGCAGCCAAGATGCCGCACGGAAACTGTTTTTT. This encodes CASSQDAARKLFF.

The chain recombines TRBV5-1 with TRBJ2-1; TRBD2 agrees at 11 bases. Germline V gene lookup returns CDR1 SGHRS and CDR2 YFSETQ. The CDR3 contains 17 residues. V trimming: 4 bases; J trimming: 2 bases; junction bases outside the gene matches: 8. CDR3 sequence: CASSIGLAGPTYNEQFF. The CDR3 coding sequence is TGCGCCAGCAGCATCGGACTAGCGGGCCCAACCTACAATGAGCAGTTCTTC.

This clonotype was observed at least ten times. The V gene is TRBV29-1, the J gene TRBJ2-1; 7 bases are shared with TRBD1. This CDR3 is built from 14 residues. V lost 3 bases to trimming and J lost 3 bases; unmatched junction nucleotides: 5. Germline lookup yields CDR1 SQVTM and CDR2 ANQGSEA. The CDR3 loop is CSVDRGQLYNEQFF. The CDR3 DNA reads TGCAGCGTTGATAGGGGACAGCTCTACAATGAGCAGTTCTTC.

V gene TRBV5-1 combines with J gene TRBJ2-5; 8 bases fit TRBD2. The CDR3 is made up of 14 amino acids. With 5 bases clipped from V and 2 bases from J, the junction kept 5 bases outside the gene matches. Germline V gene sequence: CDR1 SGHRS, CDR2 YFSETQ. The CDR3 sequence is CASSWSGGQETQYF. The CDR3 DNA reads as TGCGCCAGCAGTTGGTCGGGAGGGCAAGAGACCCAGTACTTC.

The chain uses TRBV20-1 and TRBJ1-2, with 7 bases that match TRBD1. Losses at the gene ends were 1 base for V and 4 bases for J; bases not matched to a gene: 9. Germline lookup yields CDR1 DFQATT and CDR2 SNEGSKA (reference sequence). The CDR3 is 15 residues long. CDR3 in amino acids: CSARAPGTEPYGYTF. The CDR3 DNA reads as TGCAGTGCTAGAGCCCCCGGGACAGAGCCCTATGGCTACACCTTC.

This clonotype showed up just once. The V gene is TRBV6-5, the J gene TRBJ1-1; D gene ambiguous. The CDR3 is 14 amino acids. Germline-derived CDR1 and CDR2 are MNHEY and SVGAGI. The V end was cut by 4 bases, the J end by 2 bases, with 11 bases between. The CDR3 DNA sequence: TGTGCCAGCAGTTTTGCGAATAGCAACACTGAAGCTTTCTTT. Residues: CASSFANSNTEAFF.

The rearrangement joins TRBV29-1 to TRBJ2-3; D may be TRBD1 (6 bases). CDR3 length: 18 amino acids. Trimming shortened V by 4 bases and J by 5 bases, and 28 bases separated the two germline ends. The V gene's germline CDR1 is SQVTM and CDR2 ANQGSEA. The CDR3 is CSVGTFLLGGDGGDTQYF. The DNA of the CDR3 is TGCAGCGTTGGTACCTTTTTACTTGGGGGCGATGGAGGAGATACGCAGTATTTT.

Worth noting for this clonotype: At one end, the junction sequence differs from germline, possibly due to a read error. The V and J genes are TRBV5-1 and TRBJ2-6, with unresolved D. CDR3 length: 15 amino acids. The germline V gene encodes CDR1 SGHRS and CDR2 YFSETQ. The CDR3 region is CASGLRVSGANVLTF. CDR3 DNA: TGCGCCAGCGGCTTAAGGGTCTCTGGGGCCAACGTCCTGACTTTC.

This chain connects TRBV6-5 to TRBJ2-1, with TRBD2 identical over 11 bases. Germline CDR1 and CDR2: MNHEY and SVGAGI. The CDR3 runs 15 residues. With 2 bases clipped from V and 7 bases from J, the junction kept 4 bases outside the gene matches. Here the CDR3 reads CASSYLAGGRNEQFF. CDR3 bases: TGTGCCAGCAGTTACCTAGCGGGAGGTAGGAATGAGCAGTTCTTC.

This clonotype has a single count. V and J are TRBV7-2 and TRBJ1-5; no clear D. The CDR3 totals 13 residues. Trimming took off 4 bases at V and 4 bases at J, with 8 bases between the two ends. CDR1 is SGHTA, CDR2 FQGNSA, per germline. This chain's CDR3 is CASSSSPNQPQHF. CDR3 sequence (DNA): TGTGCCAGCAGCTCCAGCCCGAATCAGCCCCAGCATTTT.